The subject of this entry is one TCR beta chain. The repertoire was sequenced with immunoSEQ multiplex PCR; TCRdb's copy has only in-frame clones and lacks some. Of fewer than 250,000 clones listed, 76% are singletons. These data originate in a study of blood T cell repertoires in COVID-19. The wider study: Whether acute or convalescent, the COVID-19 samples came from the United States, Italy and Spain.

The TCR comes from a woman in her forties or fifties with acute COVID-19. Sequencing used PBMCs or T cells enriched from blood (not recorded which).

The DNA for the CDR3 is TGTGCCAGCAGTTTATGGGACGTTAGACTAAATGAAAAACTGTTTTTT. Translation gives CASSLWDVRLNEKLFF. The chain links TRBV28 to TRBJ1-4; D is ambiguous. Trimming removed 0 bases at V and 5 bases at J, with 13 bases between. The CDR3 sequence is 16 residues long. Germline V gene sequence: CDR1 MDHEN, CDR2 SYDVKM.